This entry features one T cell receptor beta chain sequence. Its antigen remains unidentified. This entry belongs to a study of T cell repertoires in cytomegalovirus infection. Study context: Public TCR beta signatures were indicative of both CMV infection and a matching HLA type.

Study results and caveats: Summed public TCR beta family frequency identified CMV carriers bearing the relevant HLA.

TCRdb used MiXCR to reprocess the reads, holding one entry per CDR3 protein. The table has hundreds of thousands of distinct CDR3 sequences, 33% seen once. There are 13 residues in the CDR3. V lost 2 bases, J lost 7 bases, and 10 bases lay in between. The germline gives CDR1 SEHNR, CDR2 FQNEAQ (reference sequence). The rearrangement uses TRBV7-9 and TRBJ2-3; D gene ambiguous. The source material was cultured PBMCs, sampled from culture after CMV antigen stimulation. This TCR derives from a human donor in good health (CMV status not recorded). Some clones in this sample may be carry-over from other donors' samples. The CDR3 reads CASSLYMGNTQYF. The CDR3 DNA reads as TGTGCCAGCAGCTTATATATGGGGAATACGCAGTATTTT.